Shown below are 13 T cell receptor beta chains from a single sample sequenced in a study of blood T cells in healthy people across ages. A second about 6 to 12 cycle PCR used barcoded and J-beta primers. TCRdb redid the calling of the 5' RACE reads with MiXCR, one entry per CDR3 protein. The sample yields 650,000 to 700,000 distinct CDR3 sequences, about a third seen once. Input material: blood. The receptors originated from a woman of 80 years or more in good health.

This clonotype occurred many times. The chain has TRBV6-2 or TRBV6-3 and TRBJ2-7; D is unresolved. The CDR3 covers 12 residues. V was shortened by 2 bases and J by 6 bases, with 8 bases between the two germline ends. Germline assignment: CDR1 MNHEY and CDR2 SVGEGT. CDR3 nucleotide sequence: TGTGCCAGCAGTTACGTTATGGGCGAGCAGTACTTC. Translated, it gives CASSYVMGEQYF.

Comments on this clonotype: Possible read error: a much larger clone is one base away. The chain employs TRBV6-2 or TRBV6-3 and TRBJ1-1; D is perhaps TRBD1 (5 bases). The CDR3 is 19 amino acids. The germline CDR1 and CDR2 sequences are MNHEY and SVGEGT. The V end was cut by 0 bases, the J end by 5 bases, with 25 bases between. CDR3 coding DNA: TGTGCCAGCAGTTACTCGATTCACCCCAATGCCACGGGGCGAACTGAAGCTTTCTTT. Its protein is CASSYSIHPNATGRTEAFF.

The gene calls are TRBV3-1 and TRBJ2-3, with 9 positions matching TRBD2. V shed 1 base and J 4 bases; nucleotides not matched to a gene: 3. This CDR3 contains 15 residues. CDR1 and CDR2 from the germline V gene are LGHDT and YNNKEL (reference sequence). The chain's CDR3 is CASSQVAGVADTQYF. In DNA, the CDR3 is TGTGCCAGCAGCCAAGTAGCGGGGGTTGCAGATACGCAGTATTTT.

This clonotype has just a few counts. It may be a read error: a sequence one base away is much more abundant. This chain joins TRBV29-1 and TRBJ2-1, with D possibly being TRBD1 or TRBD2 (5 bases each). The last part of the DNA fits TRBJ2-7 better; the J call may be wrong. The V gene's germline CDR1 is SQVTM and CDR2 ANQGSEA. The CDR3 contains 13 residues. The CDR3 region is CSGGSGGSNEQYF. DNA for the CDR3: TGCAGCGGGGGGAGTGGGGGATCGAATGAGCAGTACTTC.

The chain is built from TRBV30 and TRBJ1-3; D call uncertain. This CDR3 contains 13 residues. Germline V gene lookup returns CDR1 GTSNPN and CDR2 SVGIG (reference sequence). V lost 2 bases and J 4 bases, leaving 9 bases between the germline ends. The CDR3 here is CAWSSGLGNTIYF. CDR3 bases: TGTGCCTGGAGTTCGGGGTTGGGAAACACCATATATTTT.

There are a few counts of this clonotype. A much larger clone differs by one base, so this may be a read error. V usage is TRBV5-6 and J usage is TRBJ2-1, with D tentatively TRBD1 or TRBD2 (5 bases each). The J call is in doubt because the DNA end fits TRBJ2-7 better. CDR1 is SGHDT and CDR2 is YYEEEE in the germline V gene. The CDR3 contains 15 residues. Here the CDR3 DNA reads TGTGCCAGCAGCTTCCGGGGCCCCTCCTACAATGAGCAGTACTTC. Translating gives CASSFRGPSYNEQYF.

This clonotype appeared many times. The V gene is TRBV5-1, the J gene TRBJ2-6; no firm D call. This CDR3 is built from 14 residues. The germline V and J ends were trimmed by 3 bases and 0 bases, with 4 bases remaining between them. Germline V gene lookup returns CDR1 SGHRS and CDR2 YFSETQ. The CDR3: CASSSNSGANVLTF. The CDR3 bases are TGCGCCAGCAGCTCCAACTCTGGGGCCAACGTCCTGACTTTC.

This clonotype was seen repeatedly, ten times or more. As DNA, the CDR3 is TGTGCCAGCGAGGACCCAGCCTACGAGCAGTACTTC. Translated: CASEDPAYEQYF. The chain combines TRBV28 with TRBJ2-7; D is uncertain. The CDR3 is 12 residues long. Trimming pared 8 bases from V and 2 bases from J, leaving 10 bases between. CDR1 is MDHEN and CDR2 is SYDVKM in the germline V gene.

This clonotype appeared a few times. Being one base from a much bigger clone, this may be a read error. The genes are TRBV10-3 and TRBJ2-7, with 7 bases matching TRBD1. Germline trimming cut 2 bases from V and 7 bases from J; bases unmatched to any gene: 8. Germline CDR1 ENHRY, CDR2 SYGVKD. This CDR3 is 14 amino acids long. As DNA, the CDR3 is TGTGCCATCAGTGAGAGGAAGGGGGCTAATGAGCAGTACTTC. This encodes CAISERKGANEQYF.

The genes are TRBV20-1 and TRBJ1-1; D unresolved. This CDR3 spans 15 amino acids. Trimming took 2 bases from V and 7 from J, leaving 20 bases between them. Germline assignment: CDR1 DFQATT and CDR2 SNEGSKA (reference sequence). The DNA of the CDR3 is TGCAGTGCTAGACGTCCGGCGAGGGTAAGCGGTGAAGCTTTCTTT. It encodes CSARRPARVSGEAFF.

Ten or more counts support this clonotype. The J gene is TRBJ2-5, the V gene TRBV5-1; maybe TRBD2 (5 bases). With 5 bases removed from V and 2 bases from J, the gap between germline ends came to 10 bases. The CDR3 runs 13 residues. The germline CDR1 and CDR2 sequences are SGHRS and YFSETQ. CDR3 sequence (DNA): TGCGCCAGCAGGGGAGACCCACAAGAGACCCAGTACTTC. It yields the protein CASRGDPQETQYF.

V and J are TRBV5-5 and TRBJ2-2; D not certain. CDR3 length equals 16 residues. The germline V gene has CDR1 SGHKS and CDR2 YYEKEE (reference sequence). The V gene lost 0 bases and the J gene lost 7 bases, with 16 bases spanning the gap. The CDR3 sequence is CASSLELSNTGGELFF. As DNA, the CDR3 is TGTGCCAGCAGCTTGGAACTTTCGAACACTGGCGGGGAGCTGTTTTTT.

This clonotype appeared many times. This chain links TRBV7-3 with TRBJ1-1; 9 bases line up with TRBD1. Germline CDR1 and CDR2: SGHTA and FQGTGA. The CDR3 consists of 14 residues. V trimming: 3 bases; J trimming: 3 bases; junction bases outside the gene matches: 2. The CDR3 nucleotides read TGTGCCAGCAGCTTGACAGGGGGTGACACTGAAGCTTTCTTT. It translates to CASSLTGGDTEAFF. Complete variable domain (other parts from reference TRBV7-3 and TRBJ1-1): GAGVSQTPSNKVTEKGKYVELRCDPISGHTALYWYRQSLGQGPEFLIYFQGTGAADDSGLPNDRFFAVRPEGSVSTLKIQRTERGDSAVYLCASSLTGGDTEAFFGQGTRLTVV.